These 22 T cell receptor beta chains came from one sample sequenced in a study of Graves' ophthalmopathy and Graves' hyperthyroidism. The TCR beta CDR3 regions underwent amplification from RNA transcripts. First-round RT-PCR used HTBI primers; second-round multiplex PCR followed. TCRdb re-derived calls from the multiplex PCR reads in MiXCR, one entry per CDR3 protein. The data contain about 660,000 distinct CDR3 sequences, about two fifths of them seen just once; the ten biggest clones take up around 3%. Sequences were obtained from peripheral blood. These receptors all stem from an adult man with Graves' ophthalmopathy.

This clonotype was seen at least ten times. The chain combines TRBV7-8 with TRBJ2-5; D gene uncertain. The CDR3 has 12 amino acids. The V and J ends lost 5 bases and 5 bases respectively, with 9 bases between them. Germline CDR1 and CDR2: SGHVS and FQNEAQ. In nucleotides, the CDR3 is TGTGCCAGCAGCCCCCCGACGGAGACCCAGTACTTC. Its protein product is CASSPPTETQYF. Full variable domain (remainder filled in from reference TRBV7-8 and TRBJ2-5): GAGVSQSPRYKVAKRGQDVALRCDPISGHVSLFWYQQALGQGPEFLTYFQNEAQLDKSGLPSDRFFAERPEGSVSTLKIQRTQQEDSAVYLCASSPPTETQYFGPGTRLLVL.

This sequence joins TRBV12-3 or TRBV12-4 and TRBJ2-5; 9 bases line up with TRBD2. The CDR3 totals 17 residues. The V segment lost 3 bases and the J segment 2 bases; nucleotides outside the gene matches: 10. The chain's CDR3 is CASSLRLADSAQETQYF. The DNA for the CDR3 is TGTGCCAGCAGTTTGAGACTAGCGGACAGTGCACAAGAGACCCAGTACTTC.

Of note for this clonotype: A read error may produce the germline difference seen at one junction end. The V call is TRBV10-3, the J call TRBJ2-1; TRBD1 is a possible D gene (5 bases). CDR1 ENHRY and CDR2 SYGVKD come from the germline V gene. The CDR3 is 14 residues long. In DNA form, the CDR3 reads TGTGCCAGCAGTTCCAGGGTAGACTACAATGAGCAGTTCTTC. Its protein product is CASSSRVDYNEQFF.

In its sample, this clonotype was seen many times. The chain couples TRBV20-1 to TRBJ1-6; D remains unclear. V was trimmed by 0 bases and J by 8 bases, leaving 8 bases between them. Germline V CDR1 and CDR2: DFQATT, SNEGSKA (reference sequence). The CDR3 totals 13 residues. CDR3 bases: TGCAGTGCTAGAGACTCAAGGGATTCACCCCTCCACTTT. Residues: CSARDSRDSPLHF.

This clonotype was recorded many times. This chain joins TRBV5-1 and TRBJ1-6; tentatively, D is TRBD1 (6 bases). The CDR3 loop spans 14 amino acids. V lost 5 bases, J lost 7 bases, and 13 bases lay in between. Germline V gives CDR1 SGHRS, CDR2 YFSETQ. The CDR3 coding sequence is TGCGCCAGCAGGGTACAGGGCATGAATTCACCCCTCCACTTT. Translated, it gives CASRVQGMNSPLHF.

This clonotype was seen only a few times. This chain joins TRBV29-1 and TRBJ2-7; tentative D call: TRBD1 (6 bases). The CDR3 has 12 amino acids. Trimming took off 8 bases at V and 2 bases at J, with 13 bases between the two ends. Germline CDR1 and CDR2: SQVTM and ANQGSEA. As DNA, the CDR3 is TGCAGCCTAGGCCAGGGGACCTACGAGCAGTACTTC. Translating gives CSLGQGTYEQYF.

Ten or more counts support this clonotype. The CDR3: CASSPRHDTGELFF. The CDR3 DNA follows: TGTGCCAGCAGTCCGCGACACGACACCGGGGAGCTGTTTTTT. The V gene is TRBV12-3 or TRBV12-4, the J gene TRBJ2-2; D gene unclear. V was clipped by 5 bases and J by 3 bases, with 10 bases between them. The CDR3 sequence is 14 residues long.

As to this clonotype: This clone may be a read error of a much larger clone one base away. The V call is TRBV7-8, the J call TRBJ2-7; D is undetermined. Trimming cost V 5 bases and J 3 bases, with 8 bases left between them. Germline loops: CDR1 SGHVS, CDR2 FQNEAQ. CDR3 length: 12 residues. The DNA for the CDR3 is TGTGCCAGCAGCGAGGAGAACTACGAGCAGTACTTC. Protein: CASSEENYEQYF.

As concerns this clonotype: A much larger clone sits a single nucleotide away, making a read error possible. The V call is TRBV9, the J call TRBJ1-1; perhaps TRBD1 as D (6 bases). The CDR3 totals 15 residues. The germline gives CDR1 SGDLS, CDR2 YYNGEE. Written as DNA, the CDR3 is TGTGCCAGCAGCGTACGAGGGGGGGGCGGCACTGAAGTTTTCTTT. Its translation is CASSVRGGGGTEVFF.

The chain carries TRBV25-1 and TRBJ1-4; D unclear. This CDR3 has 16 amino acids. Per germline, CDR1 MGHDK and CDR2 SYGVNS. Trimming took off 5 bases at V and 2 bases at J, with 15 bases between the two ends. The CDR3 sequence: CASSLSGVSTNEKLFF. The CDR3 bases are TGTGCCAGCAGTTTATCCGGAGTTTCGACTAATGAAAAACTGTTTTTT.

In DNA, the CDR3 is TGTGCCACCAGTGATGGTGGAGGAGTCACTCAGCCCCAGCATTTT. As protein: CATSDGGGVTQPQHF. The chain couples TRBV24-1 to TRBJ1-5; D gene ambiguous. The CDR3 has 15 amino acids. Looked up from germline, CDR1 is KGHDR and CDR2 is SFDVKD. Trimming left V 3 bases short and J 6 bases short, with 14 bases between.

This clonotype was counted at least ten times. The chain couples TRBV29-1 to TRBJ2-7; 7 bases line up with TRBD1. Germline-derived CDR1 and CDR2 are SQVTM and ANQGSEA. The V gene end was trimmed by 7 bases and the J gene end by 2 bases; junction bases not matched to a gene: 5. This CDR3 is 12 amino acids long. The CDR3 is CSATTGPYEQYF. The CDR3 DNA reads TGCAGCGCCACGACAGGGCCCTACGAGCAGTACTTC.

J is TRBJ2-5 and V is TRBV5-1; TRBD1 matches at 12 bases. J was trimmed by 5 bases and V by 3 bases; bases with no gene match: 8. CDR1 is SGHRS and CDR2 is YFSETQ in the germline V gene. This CDR3 is built from 16 residues. The DNA of the CDR3 is TGCGCCAGCAGCTACAGCGGGACAGGGGGCGCGGAGACCCAGTACTTC. Translating it yields CASSYSGTGGAETQYF.

A word on this clonotype: A much bigger clone sits one base away, suggesting this may be a read error. The rearrangement uses TRBV10-3 and TRBJ2-7, with D unclear. CDR1 and CDR2 (germline): ENHRY, SYGVKD. Trimming removed 4 bases from V and 3 bases from J, with 4 bases in between. CDR3 length: 11 residues. The CDR3 DNA reads as TGTGCCATCAGTGGACGCTACGAGCAGTACTTC. This codes for CAISGRYEQYF.

V usage is TRBV29-1 and J usage is TRBJ2-7; 7 nucleotides align to TRBD2. The germline V gene encodes CDR1 SQVTM and CDR2 ANQGSEA. J lost 0 bases, V lost 6 bases, and 5 bases had no gene match. The CDR3 has 13 amino acids. This chain's CDR3 is CSVKLASSYEQYF. CDR3 bases: TGCAGCGTAAAACTAGCGAGCTCCTACGAGCAGTACTTC.

With regard to this clonotype: A junction end diverges from the germline sequence, so it may reflect a read error. V gene TRBV7-9 combines with J gene TRBJ2-2; possibly TRBD2 for D (6 bases). Germline-derived CDR1 and CDR2 are SEHNR and FQNEAQ (reference sequence). The CDR3 covers 15 residues. CDR3 nucleotides: TGTGCCAGCAGCCCGGGACTCCCGAACATCGGGGAGCTGTTTTTT. Protein sequence: CASSPGLPNIGELFF. The full variable domain, in which reference TRBV7-9 and TRBJ2-2 provide the parts outside the CDR3, is DTGVSQNPRHKITKRGQNVTFRCDPISEHNRLYWYRQTLGQGPEFLTYFQNEAQLEKSRLLSDRFSAERPKGSFSTLEIQRTEQGDSAMYLCASSPGLPNIGELFFGEGSRLTVL.

The table lists this clonotype with many counts. This chain links TRBV5-1 with TRBJ1-3; D gene ambiguous. The CDR3 spans 16 residues. V dropped 1 base and J dropped 1 base, with 12 bases sitting between them. Germline V gene data show CDR1 as SGHRS and CDR2 as YFSETQ. The chain's CDR3 is CASSLRPPGSGNTIYF. The CDR3 DNA follows: TGCGCCAGCAGCTTGAGGCCGCCGGGATCTGGAAACACCATATATTTT.

In regard to this clonotype: The germline gene is not matched at one end of the junction; a read error may be the cause. The chain joins TRBV4-1 to TRBJ2-5; D is undetermined. CDR1 MGHRA and CDR2 YSYEKL come from the germline V gene. This CDR3 is built from 15 residues. CDR3 nucleotides: TGTGCCAGCAGCCAAGAGCCTCGGGCCGGAGAGACCCAGTACTTC. This codes for CASSQEPRAGETQYF.

Ten or more counts support this clonotype. V usage is TRBV6-1 and J usage is TRBJ2-5; 9 bases are shared with TRBD1. The V gene's germline CDR1 is MNHNS and CDR2 SASEGT. This CDR3 has 12 residues. Trimming at V came to 7 bases and at J to 4 bases, leaving 1 base not matched to a gene. Written as DNA, the CDR3 is TGTGCCAGCATGGACAGGGGAGAGACCCAGTACTTC. As protein: CASMDRGETQYF.

This chain uses TRBV29-1 with TRBJ2-5, with 8 positions matching TRBD1. Germline V gene sequence: CDR1 SQVTM, CDR2 ANQGSEA. V was clipped by 5 bases and J by 4 bases; unmatched bases: 9. There are 14 residues in the CDR3. The CDR3 coding sequence is TGCAGCGTTTACCCGACAGGGGCTGGAGAGACCCAGTACTTC. Amino acid sequence: CSVYPTGAGETQYF.

This clonotype was observed a few times. V gene TRBV20-1 combines with J gene TRBJ2-7; 8 bases fit TRBD1. Germline CDR1 DFQATT, CDR2 SNEGSKA (reference sequence). V shed 1 base and J 3 bases; nucleotides not matched to a gene: 5. The CDR3 is made up of 14 amino acids. This CDR3 is CSARAPGQDYEQYF. The CDR3 bases are TGCAGTGCTAGAGCCCCGGGACAGGACTACGAGCAGTACTTC.

The chain has TRBV4-1 and TRBJ2-5, with D uncertain. The CDR3 sequence is 14 residues long. Per the germline V gene, CDR1 is MGHRA and CDR2 is YSYEKL. Trimming left V 1 base short and J 9 bases short, with 15 bases between. CDR3 DNA sequence: TGCGCCAGCAGCCAAGGAGCCACCAATCAGCCCCAGTACTTC. Translating it yields CASSQGATNQPQYF.